This entry concerns a single T cell receptor (beta chain). Its antigen is still unknown. The sample originates from a study of shared clonotypes between healthy human individuals. The repertoire was sequenced with immunoSEQ multiplex PCR; TCRdb's copy has only in-frame clones and lacks some. Altogether over a million clones are present, approximately 78% being singletons, with the ten largest covering around 0.61%. Study observations and caveats: A reduction in generation probabilities was seen for non-shared clonotypes relative to those shared by all four donors. The donor pool, a small one, limited the genetic and exposure-history diversity represented.

The receptor was derived from a young man in good health. Some clones in this sample may be carry-over from other donors' samples. Sequenced: memory CD4+ T cells from PBMCs. Regarding subset: CD45RA-negative fraction.

Here the CDR3 DNA reads TGTGCCTGGAGTAAGACGGGAGCCTACAATGAGCAGTTCTTC. Its translation: CAWSKTGAYNEQFF. This chain links TRBV30 with TRBJ2-1; D is possibly TRBD2 (6 bases). The CDR3 has 14 residues. V was clipped by 2 bases and J by 2 bases, with 10 bases between them. Looked up from germline, CDR1 is GTSNPN and CDR2 is SVGIG (reference sequence).